One sample yielded the 3 T cell receptor beta chains listed below, sequenced in a study of vaccination and CD4 T cells after COVID-19. For these receptors, no antigen is known. Cultured CD4+ T cell DNA was sequenced using the Oncomine TCR Beta short-read assay. TCRdb redid the calling of the PCR reads with MiXCR, one entry per CDR3 protein. The table shows 15,000 to 20,000 distinct CDR3 sequences, with around half occurring only once. Noted treatment: roughly ten-day PBMC culture with coronavirus spike peptide pools or control peptides (ViraFEST assay). This specimen consisted of CD4+ T cells from blood, cultured in vitro, obtained before SARS-CoV-2 vaccination. The receptors originated from a human donor who had recovered from COVID-19.

The chain carries TRBV11-1 and TRBJ2-1, with TRBD2 identical over 7 bases. CDR3 size: 16 residues. Germline V lookup: CDR1 SGHAT, CDR2 FQDESV (reference sequence). After removal of 5 bases from V and 4 bases from J, the junction contained 11 bases not matched to a gene. CDR3 nucleotide sequence: TGTGCCAGCAGCCGTCTAGCGGAGGCGGGGTACAATGAGCAGTTCTTC. This translates into CASSRLAEAGYNEQFF.

V gene TRBV20-1 combines with J gene TRBJ2-7; D is tentatively TRBD1 or TRBD2 (5 bases each). Germline CDR1 is DFQATT and CDR2 is SNEGSKA (reference sequence). V was cut by 0 bases and J by 0 bases, with 9 bases left in between. This CDR3 region has 14 residues. This CDR3 reads CSARDGASSYEQYF. The CDR3 DNA reads as TGCAGTGCTAGAGACGGGGCCAGCTCCTACGAGCAGTACTTC.

The CDR3 nucleotides read TGTGCCAGCAGCCCCGGACGGATTCTTAACTATGGCTACACCTTC. Translated, it gives CASSPGRILNYGYTF. The chain recombines TRBV7-8 with TRBJ1-2; no reliable D call. CDR3 length equals 15 residues. In germline, CDR1 is SGHVS, CDR2 FQNEAQ. V was shortened by 5 bases and J by 1 base, with 14 bases between the two germline ends.